The entry below gives a single TCR beta chain sequence along with its context. Germline-derived CDR1 and CDR2 are MNHNS and SASEGT. The CDR3 has 14 residues. J lost 4 bases, V lost 6 bases, and 7 bases had no gene match. Sequencing was performed with immunoSEQ multiplex PCR; in TCRdb, only in-frame clones are kept and a portion is missing. The sample yields about 89,000 clones, 85% to 95% seen once. This sample stems from a study of technical replicates of blood from several donors. This clonotype originated in a human donor in good health. This chain joins TRBV6-1 and TRBJ2-7; 9 nucleotides line up with TRBD2. The source material was T cells isolated from PBMCs. CDR3 residues: CASRSPGLAYEQYF. The CDR3 DNA reads TGTGCCAGCAGGTCGCCGGGACTAGCTTACGAGCAGTACTTC.